The present TCR beta chain was sequenced within a study of T cell changes during pregnancy in multiple sclerosis. Profiling relied on immunoSEQ multiplex PCR, and the TCRdb table lists in-frame clones only, not all of them. This sample yields some 97,000 clones, of which about nine tenths are seen a single time; 1.9% belongs to the top ten. The germline gives CDR1 SGDLS, CDR2 YYNGEE. The CDR3 consists of 15 residues. Trimming left V 4 bases short and J 4 bases short, with 12 bases between. This chain connects TRBV9 to TRBJ2-6; maybe TRBD1 (6 bases). The specimen comprised peripheral blood, sampled after pregnancy. The receptor was derived from a female donor with multiple sclerosis, enrolled in a pregnancy study. The CDR3 nucleotides read TGTGCCAGCAGCTCCGGGACATTAGGGGCCAACGTCCTGACTTTC. This gives the protein CASSSGTLGANVLTF.